This T cell receptor (beta chain) was sequenced during a study of blood T cells in healthy people across ages. Overall study findings and caveats: Older age went with lower TCR beta diversity per million T cells, in a roughly linear way. The long-lived group displayed more naive CD4+ cells, plus higher diversity, than the aged donors did.

PCR was performed a second time for about 7 to 11 cycles using a sample-barcoded 5' primer and a J-beta primer mix. A template-switch adaptor containing 12 random nucleotides labeled each cDNA molecule. MiXCR, applied by TCRdb to the 5' RACE reads, yields one record per CDR3 protein. This table holds fewer than 2,000,000 distinct CDR3 sequences, about 39% found once. In regard to this clonotype: Antigen unknown.

Looked up from germline, CDR1 is LGHNA and CDR2 is YSLEER. Trimming shortened V by 2 bases and J by 2 bases, and 12 bases separated the two germline ends. CDR3 length: 15 amino acids. The source is a human donor in good health. Specimen: blood. The chain is built from TRBV4-3 and TRBJ1-1, with D perhaps TRBD1 (5 bases). This CDR3 reads CASSQIEGLNTEAFF. The CDR3 coding sequence is TGCGCCAGCAGCCAAATAGAGGGGCTCAACACTGAAGCTTTCTTT.